This record concerns one TCR beta chain sequence. As yet, its antigen is unknown. This specimen comes from a study of identical twins. Overall study results and limits: In cord blood, abundant beta clonotypes had fewer insertions; memory showed no trend.

The V gene lost 5 bases and the J gene lost 2 bases, with 13 bases spanning the gap. The CDR3 contains 16 residues. Each CDR3 protein gets one entry after TCRdb re-called the 5' RACE reads with MiXCR. This sample carries about 530,000 distinct CDR3 sequences, more than 20% of them seen once, and the ten largest clones take 0.48%. This sample also belongs to another study, concerning yellow fever vaccine responses in identical twins.

This TCR was recovered from a woman between 18 and 29 years old in good health. What was sequenced was CD4+ T cells sorted from blood. The chain uses TRBV12-3 or TRBV12-4 and TRBJ2-6, with D possibly called TRBD1 or TRBD2 (6 bases each). The CDR3 DNA reads TGTGCCAGCAGTAATTCGGGGGCCGCTGGGGCCAACGTCCTGACTTTC. Amino acid sequence: CASSNSGAAGANVLTF.